A single sample is the source of the 4 T cell receptor beta chains below, sequenced in a study of cytomegalovirus exposure and HLA in healthy donors. The PCR was carried out with 60 Vbeta primers and 13 Jbeta primers. Using immunoSEQ multiplex PCR, the repertoire was profiled, and TCRdb retains in-frame clones only, with some absent. The data hold some 54,000 clones, with 75% to 85% observed a single time. The specimen sequenced was PBMCs. The receptors stem from a male donor in good health and CMV-seronegative.

The rearrangement links TRBV7-2 to TRBJ1-2; tentative D call: TRBD1 (5 bases). V was cut by 0 bases and J by 3 bases, with 17 bases left in between. Germline V CDR1 and CDR2: SGHTA, FQGNSA. The CDR3 has 17 residues. The CDR3 coding sequence is TGTGCCAGCAGCTTAGCGCCCCCTGCAGGGCTCTACTATGGCTACACCTTC. Its protein is CASSLAPPAGLYYGYTF.

The chain joins TRBV18 to TRBJ2-2, with D perhaps matching TRBD2 (6 bases). The CDR3 runs to 17 residues. V lost 0 bases and J 2 bases, leaving 13 bases between the germline ends. The V gene's germline CDR1 is KGHSH and CDR2 LQKENI. The CDR3, as DNA: TGTGCCAGCTCACCACCGGGAGGACTGTATAACACCGGGGAGCTGTTTTTT. It encodes CASSPPGGLYNTGELFF.

The chain combines TRBV4-3 with TRBJ2-5, with D perhaps TRBD2 (6 bases). Trimming shortened V by 3 bases and J by 4 bases, and 21 bases separated the two germline ends. Germline loops: CDR1 LGHNA, CDR2 YSLEER. The CDR3 runs to 17 residues. CDR3 loop: CASSQGVAESLGETQYF. CDR3 in DNA: TGCGCCAGCAGCCAGGGGGTAGCGGAGTCCTTGGGAGAGACCCAGTACTTC.

This clone turned up a few times. V and J are TRBV28 and TRBJ1-6, with TRBD1 as a possible D gene (6 bases). The CDR3 consists of 13 residues. The V and J ends lost 8 bases and 5 bases respectively, with 10 bases between them. Germline V gives CDR1 MDHEN, CDR2 SYDVKM. CDR3 nucleotide sequence: TGTGCCAGCTGGACAGATGATAATTCACCCCTCCACTTT. It codes for CASWTDDNSPLHF.